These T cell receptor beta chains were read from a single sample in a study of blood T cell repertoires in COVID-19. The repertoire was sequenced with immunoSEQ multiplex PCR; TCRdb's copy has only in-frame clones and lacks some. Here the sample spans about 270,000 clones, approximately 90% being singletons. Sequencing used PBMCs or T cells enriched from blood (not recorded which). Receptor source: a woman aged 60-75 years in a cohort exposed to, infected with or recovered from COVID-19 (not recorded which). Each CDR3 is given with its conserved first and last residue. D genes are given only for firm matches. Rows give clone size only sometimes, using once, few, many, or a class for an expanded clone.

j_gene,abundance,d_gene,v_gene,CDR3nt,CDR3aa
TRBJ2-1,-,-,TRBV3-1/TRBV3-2,TGTGCCAGCAGCCAAATGCGGAGTAATGAGCAGTTCTTC,CASSQMRSNEQFF
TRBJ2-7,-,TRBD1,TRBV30,TGTGCCTGGAGCGATGACAGGGGGCTGGGGGAGCAGTACTTC,CAWSDDRGLGEQYF
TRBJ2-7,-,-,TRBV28,TGTGCCAGCAGTCGGAGCGGAAAGTACGAGCAGTACTTC,CASSRSGKYEQYF
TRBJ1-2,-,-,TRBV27,TGTGCCAGCAGTTCCGACAGTTATTATGGCTACACCTTC,CASSSDSYYGYTF
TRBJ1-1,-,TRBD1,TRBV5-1,TGCGCCAGCAGCTCCCGACAGGGGTTCCCGTTAAGGAACACTGAAGCTTTCTTT,CASSSRQGFPLRNTEAFF
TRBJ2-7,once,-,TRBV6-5,TGTGCCAGCACTAACCTCAACGAGCAGTACTTC,CASTNLNEQYF
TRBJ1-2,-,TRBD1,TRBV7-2,TGTGCCAGCAGCTTGGGAGGGACAGGGTGCACCTTC,CASSLGGTGCTF
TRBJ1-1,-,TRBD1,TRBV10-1,TGCGCCAGCAGTGAGTCGACAGGGGGCTATCACACTGAAGCTTTCTTT,CASSESTGGYHTEAFF
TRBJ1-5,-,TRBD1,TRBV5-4,TGTGCCAGCAGCACCGGGACAGGGACCAATCAGCCCCAGCATTTT,CASSTGTGTNQPQHF
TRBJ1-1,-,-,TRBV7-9,TGTGCCAGCAGCTCCCTAGTACAGGGTACTAACCCAAAGTCGGAAGCTTTCTTT,CASSSLVQGTNPKSEAFF
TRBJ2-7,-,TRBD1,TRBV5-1,TGCGCCAGCAGCCGAGCCGGGACAGGAGTCGACGAGCAGTACTTC,CASSRAGTGVDEQYF
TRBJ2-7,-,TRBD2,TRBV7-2,TGTGCCAGCAGCCTCACGGGACTAGCGGGACAATACGAGCAGTACTTC,CASSLTGLAGQYEQYF
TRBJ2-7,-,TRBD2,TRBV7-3,TGTGCCAGCAGCTTAGGGACTAGCGGTACCTACGAGCAGTACTTC,CASSLGTSGTYEQYF
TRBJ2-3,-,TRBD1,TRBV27,TGTGCCAGCCGGGACAGGTTCACAGATACGCAGTATTTT,CASRDRFTDTQYF
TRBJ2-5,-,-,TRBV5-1,TGCGCCAGCAGCTTGGCCGAGAACAGGTACCAAGAGACCCAGTACTTC,CASSLAENRYQETQYF
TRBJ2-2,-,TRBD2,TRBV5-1,TGCGCCAGCAGCTTGGTAGGACTAGCCACTAACACCGGGGAGCTGTTTTTT,CASSLVGLATNTGELFF
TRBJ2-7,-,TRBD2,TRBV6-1,TGTGCCAGCAGTGAAAGAAGGGCTAGCGGGAGGGCATTCGAGCAGTACTTC,CASSERRASGRAFEQYF
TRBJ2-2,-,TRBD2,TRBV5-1,TGCGCCAGCAGCTCGACTAGCGGGGCTAACACCGGGGAGCTGTTTTTT,CASSSTSGANTGELFF
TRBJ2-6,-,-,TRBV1,TGCACCAGCAGCCAAGATCCAGGGGACGGGGCCAACGTCCTGACTTTC,CTSSQDPGDGANVLTF
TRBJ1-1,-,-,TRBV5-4,TGTGCCAGCAAAAACAGTCCAGGACTCAACACTGAAGCTTTCTTT,CASKNSPGLNTEAFF
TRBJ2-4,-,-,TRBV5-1,TGCGCCAGCAGCTCAACGGGGGAAAACATTCAGTACTTC,CASSSTGENIQYF
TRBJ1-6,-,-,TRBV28,TGTGCCAGCACCTCCCCCGGGACACGGAAAGGGGCCCTCCACTTT,CASTSPGTRKGALHF
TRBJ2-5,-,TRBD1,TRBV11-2,TGTGCCAGTGAGACAGGGGAACTGGAGACCCAGTACTTC,CASETGELETQYF
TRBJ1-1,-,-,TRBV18,TGTGCCAGCTCACCAAAGTCGGGGGGGCTGAACACTGAAGCTTTCTTT,CASSPKSGGLNTEAFF
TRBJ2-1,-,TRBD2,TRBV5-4,TGTGCCAGCAGCCCTCGGGCTAGCGGGAGGATTGAGCAGTTCTTC,CASSPRASGRIEQFF